This T cell receptor (beta chain) is from a study of blood T cell repertoires in COVID-19. Turning to the study itself: Sites in the United States, Italy and Spain provided acute and convalescent COVID-19 samples. T cells, B-cell-depleted T cells, or PBMCs provided the cDNA or gDNA that served as material.

CDR1 is MNHEY, CDR2 SMNVEV, per germline (reference sequence). The ends were cut back, 2 bases at V and 6 bases at J, with 11 bases in the middle. The CDR3 loop spans 14 amino acids. As originally analysed: It was from reference gene primer amplification that nucleated cell counts were estimated. The table came from immunoSEQ multiplex PCR; TCRdb's copy has only in-frame clones and leaves some out. V and J calls and clone size are copied from that table; D and trimming were computed from the DNA. The table has approximately 150,000 clones, 80% to 85% seen once. The TCR sequence derives from a man aged 70 or older with active or convalescent COVID-19. V usage is TRBV27 and J usage is TRBJ2-1; tentative D call: TRBD1 (5 bases). The sequencing sample was made of peripheral blood. The CDR3 nucleotides are TGTGCCAGCAGTTTAGCAGGGCGCGGCAATGAGCAGTTCTTC. Encoded protein: CASSLAGRGNEQFF.